This T cell receptor (beta chain) was sequenced in a study of cytomegalovirus exposure and HLA in healthy donors. The length of the CDR3 is 14 residues. Unmatched junction bases numbered 7, after V lost 4 bases and J lost 7 bases. Germline values: CDR1 GTSNPN, CDR2 SVGIG (reference sequence). 13 Jbeta primers and 60 Vbeta primers were used for the PCR. Produced via immunoSEQ multiplex PCR; TCRdb's table is partial and in-frame only. This table holds about 65,000 clones, approximately 82% found once. This TCR was sampled from a girl aged 5 to 17 in good health and CMV-seropositive. Sequenced sample: PBMCs. The chain couples TRBV30 to TRBJ2-2; 9 bases line up with TRBD1. The CDR3 loop is CAWTFGTGHGELFF. CDR3 bases: TGTGCCTGGACCTTCGGGACAGGGCACGGGGAGCTGTTTTTT.